The 19 T cell receptor beta chains in this list originate from one sample, sequenced in a study of shared clonotypes between healthy human individuals (dated by TCRdb to 2020 to 2021). The protocol used for the library was the immunoSEQ multiplex PCR assay. This immuneACCESS table, as held by TCRdb, lists in-frame sequences with V and J called but not all clones. Of the missing ones, under half trace to an unresolved V gene in checked studies; the others have no known cause. Recorded for this sample are 1,400,000 or so clones; approximately 98.5% of them occurred a single time. About 0.4% of the sample is held by the ten biggest clonotypes. Specimen: naive CD4+ T cells sorted from blood. The sample's cell subset or site label is to be understood as: CD45RA+ positively selected. The receptors originated from a man under 40 in good health.

About this clone: The sample carries other DNA sequences with the same CDR3. The chain is built from TRBV18 and TRBJ2-5; D gene uncertain. V was pared by 2 bases and J by 4 bases, with 5 bases between. This CDR3 has 12 amino acids. Germline V gives CDR1 KGHSH, CDR2 LQKENI. The DNA for the CDR3 is TGTGCCAGCTCACCAGCCGGAGAGACCCAGTACTTC. Its translation: CASSPAGETQYF.

The genes are TRBV19 and TRBJ1-1; no firm D call. The germline V gene encodes CDR1 LNHDA and CDR2 SQIVND (reference sequence). The V end was cut by 4 bases, the J end by 5 bases, with 11 bases between. This CDR3 region has 13 residues. In nucleotides, the CDR3 is TGTGCCAGTAGTACCCGGGTCGGAACTGAAGCTTTCTTT. Its protein product is CASSTRVGTEAFF. Full variable domain (outside the CDR3, taken from reference TRBV19 and TRBJ1-1): DGGITQSPKYLFRKEGQNVTLSCEQNLNHDAMYWYRQDPGQGLRLIYYSQIVNDFQKGDIAEGYSVSREKKESFPLTVTSAQKNPTAFYLCASSTRVGTEAFFGQGTRLTVV.

V gene TRBV6-6 combines with J gene TRBJ1-3; 8 bases map to TRBD1. The CDR3 extends over 13 amino acids. CDR1 and CDR2 (germline): MNHNY, SVGAGI (reference sequence). Trimming removed 5 bases from V and 6 bases from J; junction bases left unmatched: 3. The CDR3 sequence is CASSKDRANTIYF. Here the CDR3 DNA reads TGTGCCAGCAGTAAGGACAGGGCAAACACCATATATTTT.

V is TRBV15 and J is TRBJ2-7, with a tentative D call TRBD2 (6 bases). CDR1 and CDR2 (germline): LNHNV, YYDKDF (reference sequence). The CDR3 covers 15 residues. The ends were cut back, 4 bases at V and 4 bases at J, with 17 bases in the middle. Here the CDR3 reads CATSNRGTVGYEQYF. CDR3 bases: TGTGCCACCAGCAACCGGGGGACCGTCGGGTACGAGCAGTACTTC.

The CDR3 DNA is TGTGCCAGCAGCCTAGGGAAGCGGTATGAGCAGTTCTTC. This gives the protein CASSLGKRYEQFF. The chain uses TRBV7-6 and TRBJ2-1, with D possibly TRBD2 on 5 matching bases. The CDR3 has 13 residues. Germline V gene lookup returns CDR1 SGHVS and CDR2 FNYEAQ. The germline V and J ends were trimmed by 5 bases and 8 bases, with 13 bases remaining between them. The complete variable domain, with remaining parts taken from reference TRBV7-6 and TRBJ2-1, reads GAGVSQSPRYKVTKRGQDVALRCDPISGHVSLYWYRQALGQGPEFLTYFNYEAQQDKSGLPNDRFSAERPEGSISTLTIQRTEQRDSAMYRCASSLGKRYEQFFGPGTRLTVL.

The rearrangement uses TRBV5-1 and TRBJ1-1; D gene ambiguous. CDR1 is SGHRS, CDR2 YFSETQ, per germline. V shed 5 bases and J shed 5 bases, with 13 bases lying between them. This CDR3 contains 13 residues. The CDR3 region has the DNA TGCGCCAGCAGTCAAAAGGCAGGAACTGAAGCTTTCTTT. Protein sequence: CASSQKAGTEAFF.

This sequence joins TRBV19 and TRBJ2-7; possibly TRBD1 or TRBD2 for D (5 bases each). The length of the CDR3 is 14 residues. V dropped 5 bases and J dropped 3 bases, with 14 bases sitting between them. The germline V gene has CDR1 LNHDA and CDR2 SQIVND (reference sequence). The CDR3 spells CASSRSGTNYEQYF. As DNA, the CDR3 is TGTGCCAGTAGTCGATCCGGGACGAACTACGAGCAGTACTTC.

This clone was found once. The DNA for the CDR3 is TGTGCCAGCAGCTTACTGGGTGGCGGGAGTGGGCAAAATGAGCAGTTCTTC. Protein product: CASSLLGGGSGQNEQFF. The chain combines TRBV7-3 with TRBJ2-1, with 7 bases identical to TRBD2. The CDR3 length is 17 residues. The V segment lost 2 bases and the J segment 7 bases; nucleotides outside the gene matches: 14. The V gene's germline CDR1 is SGHTA and CDR2 FQGTGA.

Points on this clone: The sample carries other DNA sequences with the same CDR3. The chain employs TRBV7-2 and TRBJ2-1; unclear D gene. The CDR3 is made up of 14 amino acids. V was pared by 2 bases and J by 0 bases, with 5 bases between. Germline values: CDR1 SGHTA, CDR2 FQGNSA. CDR3 sequence: CASSLSSSYNEQFF. For the CDR3, the DNA is TGTGCCAGCAGCTTAAGTAGCTCCTACAATGAGCAGTTCTTC.

This chain joins TRBV6-5 and TRBJ1-1; possibly TRBD1 for D (6 bases). Trimming removed 5 bases from V and 0 bases from J, with 7 bases in between. The CDR3 runs 13 residues. Germline values: CDR1 MNHEY, CDR2 SVGAGI. CDR3 DNA sequence: TGTGCCAGCAGTCCAGGGGTGAACACTGAAGCTTTCTTT. Translating it yields CASSPGVNTEAFF.

This chain connects TRBV4-1 to TRBJ1-2; D remains ambiguous. This CDR3 is 15 amino acids long. Between the trimmed V and J ends, which lost 1 base and 4 bases, there was a span of 13 bases. Germline assignment: CDR1 MGHRA and CDR2 YSYEKL. Here the CDR3 DNA reads TGCGCCAGCAGCCAAGCCCCAGGAACCTCCTATGGCTACACCTTC. Translation: CASSQAPGTSYGYTF.

The chain couples TRBV6-6 to TRBJ1-5; 7 positions match TRBD1. The length of the CDR3 is 16 residues. V was clipped by 7 bases and J by 0 bases; unmatched bases: 9. CDR1 and CDR2 from the germline V gene are MNHNY and SVGAGI (reference sequence). This CDR3 is CASTRGQFVSNQPQHF. CDR3 coding DNA: TGTGCCAGCACCAGGGGACAGTTTGTTAGCAATCAGCCCCAGCATTTT.

This sequence joins TRBV9 and TRBJ1-3, with D possibly matching TRBD1 (5 bases). V was pared by 0 bases and J by 4 bases, with 11 bases between. CDR1 is SGDLS and CDR2 is YYNGEE in the germline V gene. The CDR3 has 15 amino acids. The CDR3: CASSVAWGYGNTIYF. The CDR3 region has the DNA TGTGCCAGCAGCGTAGCTTGGGGGTACGGAAACACCATATATTTT. Full variable domain (rest looked up from reference TRBV9 and TRBJ1-3): DSGVTQTPKHLITATGQRVTLRCSPRSGDLSVYWYQQSLDQGLQFLIQYYNGEERAKGNILERFSAQQFPDLHSELNLSSLELGDSALYFCASSVAWGYGNTIYFGEGSWLTVV.

To note about this clone: The same CDR3 can be traced to other DNA sequences in this sample. J is TRBJ2-3 and V is TRBV5-1; D not certain. The CDR3 is made up of 13 amino acids. Per germline, CDR1 SGHRS and CDR2 YFSETQ. The V gene lost 0 bases and the J gene lost 2 bases, with 4 bases spanning the gap. The CDR3 nucleotides read TGCGCCAGCAGCTTGGACCCCACAGATACGCAGTATTTT. This sequence encodes CASSLDPTDTQYF.

The chain recombines TRBV28 with TRBJ2-1; 7 bases line up with TRBD2. V dropped 7 bases and J dropped 6; count of bases not matched to a gene: 12. Germline CDR1 is MDHEN and CDR2 is SYDVKM. CDR3 size: 15 residues. In DNA form, the CDR3 reads TGTGCCAGCAAGATCCGGGACTACGCGGGCAATGAGCAGTTCTTC. Translation: CASKIRDYAGNEQFF.

The rearrangement uses TRBV6-5 and TRBJ1-4; possible D gene TRBD1, 5 bases. Germline lookup yields CDR1 MNHEY and CDR2 SVGAGI. The CDR3 spans 11 residues. V was trimmed by 6 bases and J by 7 bases, leaving 6 bases between them. The CDR3: CASRTGEKLFF. CDR3 in DNA: TGTGCCAGCAGAACAGGTGAAAAACTGTTTTTT.

The chain links TRBV7-2 to TRBJ2-7; 8 positions match TRBD1. Trimming cost V 4 bases and J 1 base; bases outside gene matches: 3. This CDR3 comprises 14 residues. Germline V gives CDR1 SGHTA, CDR2 FQGNSA. The CDR3 DNA reads TGTGCCAGCAGCTGGAGACAGGGGTCCTACGAGCAGTACTTC. It is translated as CASSWRQGSYEQYF.

The chain links TRBV5-1 to TRBJ2-5; tentatively, D is TRBD1 or TRBD2 (5 bases each). The CDR3 runs 15 residues. V was pared by 3 bases and J by 5 bases, with 17 bases between. CDR1 and CDR2 (germline): SGHRS, YFSETQ. The CDR3 region has the DNA TGCGCCAGCAGCTCACCCGAGGGGTATACGGAGACCCAGTACTTC. Protein product: CASSSPEGYTETQYF.

This chain links TRBV5-1 with TRBJ2-2; possibly TRBD2 for D (6 bases). Trimming removed 0 bases at V and 6 bases at J, with 12 bases between. CDR1 SGHRS and CDR2 YFSETQ come from the germline V gene. This CDR3 spans 15 amino acids. The CDR3 bases are TGCGCCAGCAGCTTGGCCTGGGGCGGGGCCGGGGAGCTGTTTTTT. Amino acid sequence: CASSLAWGGAGELFF. Full variable domain (remainder filled in from reference TRBV5-1 and TRBJ2-2): KAGVTQTPRYLIKTRGQQVTLSCSPISGHRSVSWYQQTPGQGLQFLFEYFSETQRNKGNFPGRFSGRQFSNSRSEMNVSTLELGDSALYLCASSLAWGGAGELFFGEGSRLTVL.